This T cell receptor (beta chain) was documented in a study of beta chain features in type 1 diabetes. Across the whole study: Cell yields, age and gender were similar between patients and healthy donors. General observations from the study: Moderate but significant shortening of TCRB CDR3s was recorded in all four CD4+ subsets from Type 1 diabetes patients.

This CDR3 is 14 amino acids long. The germline gives CDR1 KGHSH, CDR2 LQKENI. V was cut by 0 bases and J by 5 bases, with 10 bases left in between. The isolated RNA, all of it, was reverse transcribed, so expressed TCRB transcripts were what got sequenced. Assay: immunoSEQ multiplex PCR; the TCRdb copy retains only in-frame clones and omits some. This table holds around 130,000 clones, roughly 15% found once. This clone has only a few counts. Antigen specificity is unknown. This TCR came from a man aged 25-45 years with type 1 diabetes. Sample: central memory CD4+ T cells from blood. The rearrangement uses TRBV18 and TRBJ2-5; D not certain. The CDR3 reads CASSPPGFGETQYF. Here the CDR3 DNA reads TGTGCCAGCTCACCACCAGGGTTCGGGGAGACCCAGTACTTC.